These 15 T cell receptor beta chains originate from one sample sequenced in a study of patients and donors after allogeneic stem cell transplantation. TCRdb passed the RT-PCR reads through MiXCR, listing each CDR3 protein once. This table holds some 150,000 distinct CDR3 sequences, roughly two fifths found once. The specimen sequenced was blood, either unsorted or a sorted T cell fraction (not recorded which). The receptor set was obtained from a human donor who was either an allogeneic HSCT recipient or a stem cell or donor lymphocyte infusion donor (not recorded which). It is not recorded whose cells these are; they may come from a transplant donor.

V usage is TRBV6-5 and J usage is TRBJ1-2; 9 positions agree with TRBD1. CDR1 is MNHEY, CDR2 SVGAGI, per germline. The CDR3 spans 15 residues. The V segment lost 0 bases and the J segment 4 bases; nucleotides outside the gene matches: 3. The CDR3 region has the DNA TGTGCCAGCAGTTACTCTTCACAGGGGGCCTATGGCTACACCTTC. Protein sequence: CASSYSSQGAYGYTF.

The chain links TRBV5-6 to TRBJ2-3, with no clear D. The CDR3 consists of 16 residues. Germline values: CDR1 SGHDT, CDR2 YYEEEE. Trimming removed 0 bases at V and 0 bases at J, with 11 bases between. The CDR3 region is CASSLEGQPSTDTQYF. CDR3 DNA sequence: TGTGCCAGCAGCTTGGAGGGCCAGCCTAGCACAGATACGCAGTATTTT.

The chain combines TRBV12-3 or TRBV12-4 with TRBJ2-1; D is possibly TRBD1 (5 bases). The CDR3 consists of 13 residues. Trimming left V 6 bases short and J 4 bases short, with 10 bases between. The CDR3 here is CASRSDTYNEQFF. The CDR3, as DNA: TGTGCCAGCAGATCGGACACTTACAATGAGCAGTTCTTC.

This CDR3 is CASGNLDRANEKLFF. CDR3 sequence (DNA): TGTGCCAGCGGCAATTTGGACAGGGCTAATGAAAAACTGTTTTTT. The V and J genes are TRBV9 and TRBJ1-4; 8 bases are a match to TRBD1. V dropped 7 bases and J dropped 3; count of bases not matched to a gene: 8. The CDR3 is 15 amino acids. CDR1 and CDR2 from the germline V gene are SGDLS and YYNGEE.

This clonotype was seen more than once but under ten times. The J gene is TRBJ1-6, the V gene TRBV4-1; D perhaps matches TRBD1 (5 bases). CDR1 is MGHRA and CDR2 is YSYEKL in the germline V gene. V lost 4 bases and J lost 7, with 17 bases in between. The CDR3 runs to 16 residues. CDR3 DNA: TGCGCCAGCAGCCCCCGGGACCATCGCGCGAATTCACCCCTCCACTTT. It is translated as CASSPRDHRANSPLHF.

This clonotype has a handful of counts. CDR3 region: CASSEPQRSNPNSPLHF. The CDR3 nucleotides are TGTGCCAGCAGTGAACCACAGAGGTCCAATCCGAATTCACCCCTCCACTTT. The genes are TRBV6-1 and TRBJ1-6; no definite D call. The CDR3 spans 17 residues. Germline CDR1 reads MNHNS; CDR2 reads SASEGT. V lost 2 bases and J 7 bases, leaving 18 bases between the germline ends.

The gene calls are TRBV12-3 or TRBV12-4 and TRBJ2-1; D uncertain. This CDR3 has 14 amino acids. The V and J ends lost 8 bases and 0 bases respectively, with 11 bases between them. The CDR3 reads CASSAGSSYNEQFF. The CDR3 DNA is TGTGCCAGCTCCGCCGGGTCCTCCTACAATGAGCAGTTCTTC.

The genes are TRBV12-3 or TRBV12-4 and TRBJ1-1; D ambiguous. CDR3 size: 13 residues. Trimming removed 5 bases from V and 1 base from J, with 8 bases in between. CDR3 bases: TGTGCCAGCAGTGCGTCAGCGAACACTGAAGCTTTCTTT. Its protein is CASSASANTEAFF.

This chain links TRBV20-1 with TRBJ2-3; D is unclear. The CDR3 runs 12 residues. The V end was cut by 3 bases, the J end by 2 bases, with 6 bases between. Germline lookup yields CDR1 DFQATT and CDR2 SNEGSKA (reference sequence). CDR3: CSARTFTDTQYF. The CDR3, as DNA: TGCAGTGCTAGGACCTTCACAGATACGCAGTATTTT.

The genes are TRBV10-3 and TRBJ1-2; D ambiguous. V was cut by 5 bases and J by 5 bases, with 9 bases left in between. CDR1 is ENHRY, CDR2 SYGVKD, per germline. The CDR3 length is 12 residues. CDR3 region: CAISQTSYGYTF. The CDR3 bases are TGTGCCATCAGTCAGACTTCTTATGGCTACACCTTC.

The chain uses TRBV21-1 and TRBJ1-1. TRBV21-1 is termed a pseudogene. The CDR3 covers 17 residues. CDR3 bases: TGTGCCAGCAGCAAAGTACCGTTGAGGGTGGCGATCACTGAAGCTTTCTTT. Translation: CASSKVPLRVAITEAFF.

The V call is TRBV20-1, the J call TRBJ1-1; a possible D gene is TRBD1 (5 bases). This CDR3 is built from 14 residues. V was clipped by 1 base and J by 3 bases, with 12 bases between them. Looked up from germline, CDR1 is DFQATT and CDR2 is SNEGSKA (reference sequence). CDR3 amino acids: CSARAVQADTEAFF. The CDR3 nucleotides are TGCAGTGCTAGAGCTGTACAGGCAGACACTGAAGCTTTCTTT.

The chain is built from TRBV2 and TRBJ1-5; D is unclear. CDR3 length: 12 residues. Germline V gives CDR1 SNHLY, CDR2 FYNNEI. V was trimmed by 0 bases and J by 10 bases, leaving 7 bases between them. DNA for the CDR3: TGTGCCAGCAGTGAAGCCGGAGTTCCCCAGCATTTT. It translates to CASSEAGVPQHF.

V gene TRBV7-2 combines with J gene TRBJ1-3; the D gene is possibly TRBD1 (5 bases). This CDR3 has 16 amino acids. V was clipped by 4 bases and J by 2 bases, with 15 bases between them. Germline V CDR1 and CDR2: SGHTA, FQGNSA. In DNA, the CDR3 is TGTGCCAGCAGCTCCCTTCCGGGGGATACTGGAAACACCATATATTTT. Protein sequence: CASSSLPGDTGNTIYF.

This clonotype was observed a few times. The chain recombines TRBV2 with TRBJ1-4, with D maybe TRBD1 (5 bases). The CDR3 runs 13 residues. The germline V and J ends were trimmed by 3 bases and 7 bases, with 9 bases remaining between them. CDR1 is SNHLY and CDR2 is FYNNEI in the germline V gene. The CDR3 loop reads CASSDREGEKLFF. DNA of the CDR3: TGTGCCAGCAGTGACAGGGAGGGTGAAAAACTGTTTTTT.